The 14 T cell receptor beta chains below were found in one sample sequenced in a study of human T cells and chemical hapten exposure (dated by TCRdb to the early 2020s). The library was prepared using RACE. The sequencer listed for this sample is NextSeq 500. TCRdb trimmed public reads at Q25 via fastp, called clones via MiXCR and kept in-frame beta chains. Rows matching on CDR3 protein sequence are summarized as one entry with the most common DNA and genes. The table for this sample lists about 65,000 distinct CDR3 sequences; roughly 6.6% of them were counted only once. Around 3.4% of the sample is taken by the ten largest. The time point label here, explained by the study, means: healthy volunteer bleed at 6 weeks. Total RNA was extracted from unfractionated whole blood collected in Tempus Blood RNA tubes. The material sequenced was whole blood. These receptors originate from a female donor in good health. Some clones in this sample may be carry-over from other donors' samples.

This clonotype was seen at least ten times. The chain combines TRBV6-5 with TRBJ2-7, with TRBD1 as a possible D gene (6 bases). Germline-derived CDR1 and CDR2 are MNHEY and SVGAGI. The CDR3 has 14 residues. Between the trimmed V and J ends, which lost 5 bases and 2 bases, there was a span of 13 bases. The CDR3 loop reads CASSMDSETYEQYF. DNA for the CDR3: TGTGCCAGCAGTATGGACAGTGAAACCTACGAGCAGTACTTC.

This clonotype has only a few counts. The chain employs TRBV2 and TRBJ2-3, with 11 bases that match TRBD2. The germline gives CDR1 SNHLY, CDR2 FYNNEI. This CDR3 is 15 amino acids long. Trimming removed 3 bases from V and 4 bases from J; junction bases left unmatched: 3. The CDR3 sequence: CASSETSGTADTQYF. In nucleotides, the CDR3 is TGTGCCAGCAGTGAGACTAGCGGGACGGCAGATACGCAGTATTTT.

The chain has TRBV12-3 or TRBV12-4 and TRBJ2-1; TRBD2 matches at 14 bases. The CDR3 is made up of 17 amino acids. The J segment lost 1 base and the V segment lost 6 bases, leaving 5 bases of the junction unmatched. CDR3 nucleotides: TGTGCCAGCAGACCCGGGACTAGCGGGAGTTCCTACAATGAGCAGTTCTTC. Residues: CASRPGTSGSSYNEQFF.

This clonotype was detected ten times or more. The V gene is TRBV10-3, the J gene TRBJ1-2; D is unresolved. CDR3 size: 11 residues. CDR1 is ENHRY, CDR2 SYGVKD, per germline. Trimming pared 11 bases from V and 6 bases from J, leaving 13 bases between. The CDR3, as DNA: TGTGCCGCCGGAGGGCGAGATGGCTACACCTTC. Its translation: CAAGGRDGYTF.

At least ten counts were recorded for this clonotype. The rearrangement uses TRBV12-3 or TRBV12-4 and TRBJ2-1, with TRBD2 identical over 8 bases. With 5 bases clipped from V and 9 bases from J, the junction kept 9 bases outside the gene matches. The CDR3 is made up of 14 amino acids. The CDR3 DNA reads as TGTGCCAGCAGTCCCAGACTAGCGACTAGTGAGCAGTTCTTC. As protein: CASSPRLATSEQFF.

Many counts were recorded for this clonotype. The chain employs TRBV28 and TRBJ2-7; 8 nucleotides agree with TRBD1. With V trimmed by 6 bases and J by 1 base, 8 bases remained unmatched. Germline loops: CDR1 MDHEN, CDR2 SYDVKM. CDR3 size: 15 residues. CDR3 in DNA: TGTGCCAGCAGCCCCGGGACAGGCCCTTCCTACGAGCAGTACTTC. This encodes CASSPGTGPSYEQYF.

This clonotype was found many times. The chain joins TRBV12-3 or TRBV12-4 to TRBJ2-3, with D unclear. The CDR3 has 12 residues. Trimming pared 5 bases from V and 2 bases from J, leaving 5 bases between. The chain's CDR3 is CASSPDTDTQYF. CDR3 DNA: TGTGCCAGCAGTCCCGACACAGATACGCAGTATTTT.

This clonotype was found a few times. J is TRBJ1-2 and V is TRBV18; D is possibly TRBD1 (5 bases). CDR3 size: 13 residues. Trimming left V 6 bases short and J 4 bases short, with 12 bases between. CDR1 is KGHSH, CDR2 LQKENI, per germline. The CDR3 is CASSSGSLYGYTF. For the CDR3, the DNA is TGTGCCAGCTCGTCAGGGTCCCTCTATGGCTACACCTTC.

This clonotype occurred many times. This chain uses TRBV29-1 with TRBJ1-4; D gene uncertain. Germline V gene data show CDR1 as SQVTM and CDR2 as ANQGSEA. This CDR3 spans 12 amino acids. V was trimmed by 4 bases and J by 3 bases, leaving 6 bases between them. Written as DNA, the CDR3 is TGCAGCGTTGCCGGGGCTAATGAAAAACTGTTTTTT. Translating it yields CSVAGANEKLFF.

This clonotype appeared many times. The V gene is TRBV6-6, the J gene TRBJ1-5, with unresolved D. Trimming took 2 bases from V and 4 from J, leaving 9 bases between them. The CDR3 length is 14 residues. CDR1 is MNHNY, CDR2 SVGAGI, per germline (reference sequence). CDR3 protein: CASSYEVANQPQHF. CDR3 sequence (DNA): TGTGCCAGCAGTTACGAGGTAGCAAATCAGCCCCAGCATTTT.

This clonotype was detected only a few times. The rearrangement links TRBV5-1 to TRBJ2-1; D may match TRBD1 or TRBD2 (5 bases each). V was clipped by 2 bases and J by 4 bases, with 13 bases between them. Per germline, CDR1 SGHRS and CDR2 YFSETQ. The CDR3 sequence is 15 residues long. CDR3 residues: CASSFGDGVYNEQFF. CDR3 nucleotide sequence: TGCGCCAGCAGCTTCGGGGACGGAGTTTACAATGAGCAGTTCTTC.

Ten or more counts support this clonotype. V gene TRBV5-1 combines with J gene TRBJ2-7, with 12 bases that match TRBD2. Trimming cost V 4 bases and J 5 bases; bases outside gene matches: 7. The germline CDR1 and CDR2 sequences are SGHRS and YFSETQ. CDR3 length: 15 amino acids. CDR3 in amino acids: CASSRLAGAKNEQYF. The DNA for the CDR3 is TGCGCCAGCAGCCGACTAGCGGGAGCAAAGAACGAGCAGTACTTC. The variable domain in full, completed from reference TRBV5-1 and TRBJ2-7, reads KAGVTQTPRYLIKTRGQQVTLSCSPISGHRSVSWYQQTPGQGLQFLFEYFSETQRNKGNFPGRFSGRQFSNSRSEMNVSTLELGDSALYLCASSRLAGAKNEQYFGPGTRLTVT.

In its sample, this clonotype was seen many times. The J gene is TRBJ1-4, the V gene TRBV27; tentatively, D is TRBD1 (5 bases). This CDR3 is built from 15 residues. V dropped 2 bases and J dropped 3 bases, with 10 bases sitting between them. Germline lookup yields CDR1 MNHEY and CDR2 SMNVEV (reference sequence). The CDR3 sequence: CASSLEGYANEKLFF. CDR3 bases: TGTGCCAGCAGTTTAGAGGGGTATGCTAATGAAAAACTGTTTTTT.

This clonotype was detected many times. CDR3 sequence: CAIQYSSTDTQYF. The CDR3 DNA reads TGTGCCATCCAGTATTCTAGCACAGATACGCAGTATTTT. The rearrangement joins TRBV10-3 to TRBJ2-3; no reliable D call. CDR1 ENHRY and CDR2 SYGVKD come from the germline V gene. CDR3 length equals 13 residues. Trimming removed 8 bases from V and 0 bases from J, with 9 bases in between.